These 27 T cell receptor beta chains were sequenced from one sample in a study of OX40 agonist ivuxolimab in advanced cancers. Clones were sequenced by immunoSEQ multiplex PCR, and TCRdb holds only the in-frame ones, with some missing. The sample has about 33,000 clones; roughly 80% are singletons. The sample was CD4+ or CD8+ T cells sorted from blood, taken in a trial of the OX40 agonist ivuxolimab. Source of these receptors: an adult with an advanced solid tumor such as melanoma, head and neck, liver or kidney cancer.

This clone was counted a few times. This chain joins TRBV4-3 and TRBJ2-3, with a possible D match to TRBD2 (6 bases). This CDR3 spans 17 amino acids. V dropped 1 base and J dropped 5 bases, with 19 bases sitting between them. CDR1 LGHNA and CDR2 YSLEER come from the germline V gene. CDR3 bases: TGCGCCAGCAGCCAAGGATGGACGGGGGTGTATATAGATACGCAGTATTTT. Its translation: CASSQGWTGVYIDTQYF.

By its share, this clone is large. This chain links TRBV4-3 with TRBJ2-1; 7 nucleotides align to TRBD1. The CDR3 has 14 amino acids. V shed 3 bases and J 4 bases; nucleotides not matched to a gene: 3. The V gene's germline CDR1 is LGHNA and CDR2 YSLEER. The CDR3 DNA follows: TGCGCCAGCAGCCAGTCGGACAGGTACAATGAGCAGTTCTTC. Translation gives CASSQSDRYNEQFF.

The rearrangement links TRBV30 to TRBJ1-1; TRBD1 aligns across 9 bases. The CDR3 contains 14 residues. Germline CDR1 GTSNPN, CDR2 SVGIG (reference sequence). V was pared by 3 bases and J by 5 bases, with 7 bases of the junction left unmatched. The CDR3 coding sequence is TGTGCCTGGAGCCTGCTGACAGGGGGAACTGAAGCTTTCTTT. Amino acids: CAWSLLTGGTEAFF.

The chain employs TRBV7-9 and TRBJ2-7; maybe TRBD1 (6 bases). This CDR3 has 12 residues. V lost 5 bases and J lost 9, with 14 bases in between. Germline lookup yields CDR1 SEHNR and CDR2 FQNEAQ (reference sequence). The CDR3 here is CASSTITGPQYF. The CDR3 DNA sequence: TGTGCCAGCAGCACCATAACAGGGCCGCAGTACTTC.

The chain links TRBV7-8 to TRBJ1-2; possible D gene TRBD1, 5 bases. The CDR3 contains 16 residues. Trimming removed 0 bases at V and 3 bases at J, with 14 bases between. Germline V gene sequence: CDR1 SGHVS, CDR2 FQNEAQ. CDR3 protein: CASSLAVAGTHYGYTF. As DNA, the CDR3 is TGTGCCAGCAGCTTAGCGGTCGCGGGGACCCACTATGGCTACACCTTC.

The chain joins TRBV7-6 to TRBJ2-2, with 8 bases identical to TRBD1. The trim removed 1 base at V and 1 base at J, leaving 2 bases unmatched. Looked up from germline, CDR1 is SGHVS and CDR2 is FNYEAQ. The CDR3 sequence is 16 residues long. CDR3 amino acids: CASSLVGQGNTGELFF. The DNA for the CDR3 is TGTGCCAGCAGCTTAGTCGGACAGGGGAACACCGGGGAGCTGTTTTTT.

The chain uses TRBV5-1 and TRBJ1-5; the D gene is possibly TRBD1 (6 bases). V was clipped by 4 bases and J by 7 bases, with 15 bases between them. This CDR3 region has 14 residues. Germline V lookup: CDR1 SGHRS, CDR2 YFSETQ. The DNA of the CDR3 is TGCGCCAGCAGCGCAGGGGCAGATGGGCAGCCCCAGCATTTT. It encodes CASSAGADGQPQHF.

This chain uses TRBV7-2 with TRBJ1-6, with TRBD1 identical over 10 bases. The germline V gene encodes CDR1 SGHTA and CDR2 FQGNSA. The CDR3 has 15 amino acids. With 3 bases clipped from V and 8 bases from J, the junction kept 4 bases outside the gene matches. The chain's CDR3 is CASSFDRGLDSPLHF. The CDR3 nucleotides are TGTGCCAGCAGCTTTGACAGGGGGCTTGATTCACCCCTCCACTTT. Full variable domain (rest looked up from reference TRBV7-2 and TRBJ1-6): GAGVSQSPSNKVTEKGKDVELRCDPISGHTALYWYRQSLGQGLEFLIYFQGNSAPDKSGLPSDRFSAERTGGSVSTLTIQRTQQEDSAVYLCASSFDRGLDSPLHFGNGTRLTVT.

The chain joins TRBV9 to TRBJ2-3, with a possible D match to TRBD1 (5 bases). Germline CDR1 is SGDLS and CDR2 is YYNGEE. CDR3 length equals 14 residues. Trimming stripped 4 bases from V and 6 bases from J, with 15 bases between. CDR3 loop: CASSPARPGDTQYF. As DNA, the CDR3 is TGTGCCAGCAGCCCAGCAAGACCAGGGGATACGCAGTATTTT.

The chain has TRBV7-6 and TRBJ2-5, with D maybe TRBD1 (6 bases). The J call may be incorrect, as the DNA end agrees better with TRBJ2-7. This CDR3 spans 13 amino acids. The germline CDR1 and CDR2 sequences are SGHVS and FNYEAQ. This chain's CDR3 is CASSLLAGVEQYF. CDR3 coding DNA: TGTGCCAGCAGCTTACTAGCAGGGGTCGAGCAGTACTTC.

The chain couples TRBV7-9 to TRBJ1-5; D not resolved. The germline CDR1 and CDR2 sequences are SEHNR and FQNEAQ (reference sequence). Trimming left V 4 bases short and J 8 bases short, with 15 bases between. The CDR3 extends over 14 amino acids. The CDR3 DNA reads TGTGCCAGCAGCTCCTATGGCCTTCCTAAGCCCCAGCATTTT. Encoded protein: CASSSYGLPKPQHF.

The V call is TRBV4-3, the J call TRBJ2-1, with D maybe TRBD1 (6 bases). The V and J ends lost 1 base and 8 bases respectively, with 9 bases between them. From germline, CDR1 is LGHNA and CDR2 YSLEER. This CDR3 comprises 13 residues. The CDR3 bases are TGCGCCAGCAGCCAAGTTCAGGGGTATGAGCAGTTCTTC. This sequence encodes CASSQVQGYEQFF.

This chain uses TRBV7-9 with TRBJ1-2; maybe TRBD1 (5 bases). Germline loops: CDR1 SEHNR, CDR2 FQNEAQ (reference sequence). The CDR3 sequence is 16 residues long. The germline V and J ends were trimmed by 1 base and 4 bases, with 16 bases remaining between them. The CDR3 loop reads CASSLGRGRTGYGYTF. CDR3 in DNA: TGTGCCAGCAGCTTAGGCCGGGGGAGAACGGGCTATGGCTACACCTTC.

Sample share makes this clone medium-sized (0.01 to 0.1%). The CDR3 DNA reads TGCGCCAGCAGCCAAGGTTCAGTCCGGTCCTACGAGCAGTACTTC. Protein product: CASSQGSVRSYEQYF. The chain uses TRBV4-3 and TRBJ2-7; D is undetermined. The germline gives CDR1 LGHNA, CDR2 YSLEER. This CDR3 has 15 amino acids. The V and J ends lost 1 base and 1 base respectively, with 11 bases between them.

This chain connects TRBV5-1 to TRBJ1-2; possibly TRBD1 for D (6 bases). The germline V gene has CDR1 SGHRS and CDR2 YFSETQ. This CDR3 has 14 amino acids. The germline V and J ends were trimmed by 2 bases and 6 bases, with 14 bases remaining between them. DNA of the CDR3: TGCGCCAGCAGCTTCACCGGGACAAGACATGGCTACACCTTC. It encodes CASSFTGTRHGYTF.

This chain joins TRBV7-8 and TRBJ2-7, with a possible D match to TRBD1 (6 bases). Between the trimmed V and J ends, which lost 3 bases and 3 bases, there was a span of 12 bases. CDR1 is SGHVS, CDR2 FQNEAQ, per germline. The CDR3 extends over 14 amino acids. DNA of the CDR3: TGTGCCAGCAGCTTGCCGATAGGGGGCTACGAGCAGTACTTC. This encodes CASSLPIGGYEQYF.

The chain combines TRBV5-6 with TRBJ2-3; no firm D call. This CDR3 is 12 amino acids long. The germline CDR1 and CDR2 sequences are SGHDT and YYEEEE. V gave up 1 base and J gave up 4 bases, with 4 bases separating them. The CDR3 DNA reads TGTGCCAGCAGCTTGCCCCCAGATACGCAGTATTTT. It encodes CASSLPPDTQYF.

The chain carries TRBV6-1 and TRBJ1-4, with D unresolved. The CDR3 loop spans 17 amino acids. Germline values: CDR1 MNHNS, CDR2 SASEGT. V lost 1 base and J lost 0, with 12 bases in between. The CDR3 coding sequence is TGTGCCAGCAGTGAAGGCGAGGGAATGACAACTAATGAAAAACTGTTTTTT. This gives the protein CASSEGEGMTTNEKLFF.

The V gene is TRBV4-3, the J gene TRBJ2-2, with TRBD2 identical over 10 bases. This CDR3 is built from 17 residues. V dropped 3 bases and J dropped 3; count of bases not matched to a gene: 7. The germline V gene has CDR1 LGHNA and CDR2 YSLEER. The chain's CDR3 is CASSQRTSGYYTGELFF. The CDR3 nucleotides are TGCGCCAGCAGCCAGAGGACTAGCGGATACTACACCGGGGAGCTGTTTTTT.

This clone was recorded only once. The rearrangement joins TRBV2 to TRBJ1-6; 11 bases fit TRBD1. V dropped 6 bases and J dropped 13; count of bases not matched to a gene: 11. CDR3 length equals 15 residues. From germline, CDR1 is SNHLY and CDR2 FYNNEI. CDR3 in amino acids: CASRLLGTGGWPLHF. The DNA for the CDR3 is TGTGCCAGCAGGCTCCTCGGGACAGGGGGATGGCCCCTCCACTTT.

This clone has more than one count but fewer than ten. The rearrangement links TRBV19 to TRBJ1-5; TRBD1 agrees at 7 bases. Losses at the gene ends were 6 bases for V and 3 bases for J; bases not matched to a gene: 8. CDR1 is LNHDA, CDR2 SQIVND, per germline (reference sequence). The CDR3 spans 15 residues. Written as DNA, the CDR3 is TGTGCCAGTAGGGGAAGGGGACAGAACAATCAGCCCCAGCATTTT. It encodes CASRGRGQNNQPQHF.

The chain recombines TRBV30 with TRBJ2-3, with a tentative D call TRBD2 (7 bases). CDR3 length: 15 residues. Trimming stripped 0 bases from V and 4 bases from J, with 14 bases between. Germline V CDR1 and CDR2: GTSNPN, SVGIG (reference sequence). The chain's CDR3 is CAWSVLGGAPDTQYF. CDR3 nucleotides: TGTGCCTGGAGTGTACTGGGGGGGGCGCCAGATACGCAGTATTTT.

The chain couples TRBV11-3 to TRBJ2-3, with unresolved D. This CDR3 is 14 amino acids long. Germline V gene lookup returns CDR1 SGHNT and CDR2 YENEEA. The V and J ends lost 1 base and 0 bases respectively, with 5 bases between them. The CDR3 region has the DNA TGTGCCAGCAGCTTAGTCGGAAGCACAGATACGCAGTATTTT. As protein: CASSLVGSTDTQYF. Variable domain in full (rest from reference TRBV11-3 and TRBJ2-3): EAGVVQSPRYKIIEKKQPVAFWCNPISGHNTLYWYLQNLGQGPELLIRYENEEAVDDSQLPKDRFSAERLKGVDSTLKIQPAELGDSAVYLCASSLVGSTDTQYFGPGTRLTVL.

The chain carries TRBV9 and TRBJ2-1; 9 nucleotides match TRBD2. Trimming took 5 bases from V and 5 from J; bases not matched to a gene: 11. The CDR3 is 16 amino acids. From germline, CDR1 is SGDLS and CDR2 YYNGEE. CDR3 in DNA: TGTGCCAGCAGTGACCCTTTGGCGGGAGGGAACAATGAGCAGTTCTTC. Encoded protein: CASSDPLAGGNNEQFF.

The V call is TRBV19, the J call TRBJ1-2, with D possibly matching TRBD1 (5 bases). With 3 bases removed from V and 3 bases from J, the gap between germline ends came to 8 bases. This CDR3 region has 13 residues. Per germline, CDR1 LNHDA and CDR2 SQIVND (reference sequence). CDR3 sequence (DNA): TGTGCCAGTAGTATTGGGGCGGACTATGGCTACACCTTC. Translation gives CASSIGADYGYTF.

This chain joins TRBV4-3 and TRBJ2-1; TRBD2 might be the D (6 bases). Germline CDR1 reads LGHNA; CDR2 reads YSLEER. There are 15 residues in the CDR3. V lost 1 base to trimming and J lost 0 bases, with 7 bases between them. CDR3 residues: CASSQGRDSYNEQFF. CDR3 in DNA: TGCGCCAGCAGCCAAGGGCGGGACTCCTACAATGAGCAGTTCTTC.

CDR3 nucleotides: TGCAGCGTGGGGACAGGGGGGCCCTACGAGCAGTACTTC. The encoded protein is CSVGTGGPYEQYF. V is TRBV29-1 and J is TRBJ2-7; the match to TRBD1 covers 11 bases. This CDR3 has 13 amino acids. Trimming at V came to 6 bases and at J to 2 bases, leaving 3 bases not matched to a gene. Germline V gives CDR1 SQVTM, CDR2 ANQGSEA.